Listed here are 6 T cell receptor beta chains from one sample, sequenced in a study of shared clonotypes between healthy human individuals. The assay was immunoSEQ multiplex PCR, and TCRdb's table has in-frame clones only and misses some. The sample comprises about 340,000 clones, less than 75% of which are singletons, and 8% to 13% rests with the top ten. The sequenced sample was memory CD4+ T cells sorted from blood. Subset reported: CD45RA-negative fraction. The receptors originated from a man aged 25-45 years in good health.

At least ten counts were recorded for this clone. The CDR3 sequence is CASSEGLAGGPKYF. CDR3 bases: TGCGCCAGCAGTGAAGGACTAGCGGGAGGGCCGAAGTATTTT. J is TRBJ2-3 and V is TRBV10-1; 15 bases match TRBD2. CDR1 is WNHNN and CDR2 is SYGVQD in the germline V gene (reference sequence). The CDR3 sequence is 14 residues long. V shed 3 bases, J shed 13 bases, and the junction held 5 bases outside the gene matches.

The chain recombines TRBV27 with TRBJ2-2, with D perhaps TRBD1 (5 bases). V lost 2 bases and J 6 bases, leaving 13 bases between the germline ends. The CDR3 covers 15 residues. Germline CDR1 is MNHEY and CDR2 is SMNVEV (reference sequence). CDR3 DNA sequence: TGTGCCAGCAGTTTACAGGGTCGGGTCTCCGGGGAGCTGTTTTTT. Translating gives CASSLQGRVSGELFF.

This chain uses TRBV7-8 with TRBJ1-5; TRBD1 matches at 7 bases. This CDR3 contains 14 residues. With V trimmed by 5 bases and J by 4 bases, 5 bases remained unmatched. Germline CDR1 and CDR2: SGHVS and FQNEAQ. The CDR3 bases are TGTGCCAGCAGCCGAGGGACAGATAATCAGCCCCAGCATTTT. This gives the protein CASSRGTDNQPQHF. Variable domain in full (rest from reference TRBV7-8 and TRBJ1-5): GAGVSQSPRYKVAKRGQDVALRCDPISGHVSLFWYQQALGQGPEFLTYFQNEAQLDKSGLPSDRFFAERPEGSVSTLKIQRTQQEDSAVYLCASSRGTDNQPQHFGDGTRLSIL.

V usage is TRBV7-9 and J usage is TRBJ1-4; the D gene is possibly TRBD1 (5 bases). Between the trimmed V and J ends, which lost 6 bases and 8 bases, there was a span of 19 bases. The germline gives CDR1 SEHNR, CDR2 FQNEAQ (reference sequence). The CDR3 is made up of 15 amino acids. The CDR3 loop is CASRPGWGEWEKLFF. The CDR3 DNA follows: TGTGCCAGCAGGCCTGGTTGGGGGGAGTGGGAAAAACTGTTTTTT.

This chain joins TRBV30 and TRBJ2-2; 8 bases map to TRBD1. The CDR3 runs to 14 residues. V was clipped by 0 bases and J by 6 bases; unmatched bases: 3. Germline V gene sequence: CDR1 GTSNPN, CDR2 SVGIG (reference sequence). The CDR3 bases are TGTGCCTGGAGTGTCACAGGGGGATCCGGGGAGCTGTTTTTT. The encoded protein is CAWSVTGGSGELFF.

V gene TRBV7-2 combines with J gene TRBJ2-1; D not resolved. This CDR3 comprises 13 residues. The V end lost 5 bases, the J end lost 5 bases, and 10 bases lay between the germline ends. Per the germline V gene, CDR1 is SGHTA and CDR2 is FQGNSA. The CDR3 protein is CASSRTEHNEQFF. The DNA for the CDR3 is TGTGCCAGCAGCCGAACAGAGCACAATGAGCAGTTCTTC.